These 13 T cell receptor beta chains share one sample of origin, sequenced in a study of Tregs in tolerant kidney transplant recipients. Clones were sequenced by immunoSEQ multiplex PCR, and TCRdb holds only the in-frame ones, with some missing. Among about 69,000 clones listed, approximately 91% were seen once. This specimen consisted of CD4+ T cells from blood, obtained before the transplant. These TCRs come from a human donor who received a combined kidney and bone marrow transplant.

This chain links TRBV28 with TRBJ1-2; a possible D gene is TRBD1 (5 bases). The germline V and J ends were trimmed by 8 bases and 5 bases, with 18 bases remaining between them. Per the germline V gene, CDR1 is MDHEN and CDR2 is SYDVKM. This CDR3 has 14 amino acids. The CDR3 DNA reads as TGTGCCAGCTCCCTCGGGCAGGGTGGGTATGGCTACACCTTC. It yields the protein CASSLGQGGYGYTF.

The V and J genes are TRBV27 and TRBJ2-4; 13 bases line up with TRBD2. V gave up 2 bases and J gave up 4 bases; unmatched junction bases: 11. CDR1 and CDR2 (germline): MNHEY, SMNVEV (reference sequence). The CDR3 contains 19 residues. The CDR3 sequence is CASSLVFLPGLAGKNIQYF. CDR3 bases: TGTGCCAGCAGTTTAGTTTTCCTTCCGGGACTAGCGGGAAAAAACATTCAGTACTTC.

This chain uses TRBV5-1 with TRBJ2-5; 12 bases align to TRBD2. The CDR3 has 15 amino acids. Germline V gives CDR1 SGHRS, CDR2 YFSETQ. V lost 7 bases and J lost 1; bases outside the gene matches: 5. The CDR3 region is CASRGLAGLQETQYF. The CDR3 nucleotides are TGCGCCAGCCGGGGACTAGCGGGCCTCCAAGAGACCCAGTACTTC.

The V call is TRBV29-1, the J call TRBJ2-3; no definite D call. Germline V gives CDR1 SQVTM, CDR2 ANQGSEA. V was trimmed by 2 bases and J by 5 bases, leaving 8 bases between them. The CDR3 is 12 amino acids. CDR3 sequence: CSVETNLDTQYF. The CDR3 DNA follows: TGCAGCGTTGAAACTAACCTAGATACGCAGTATTTT.

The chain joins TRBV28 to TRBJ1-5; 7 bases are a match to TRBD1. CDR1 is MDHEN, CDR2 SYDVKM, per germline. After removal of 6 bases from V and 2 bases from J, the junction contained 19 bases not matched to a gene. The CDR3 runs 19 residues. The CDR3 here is CASSPRRGQTFKGNQPQHF. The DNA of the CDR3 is TGTGCCAGCAGCCCCAGGCGGGGACAGACCTTTAAGGGCAATCAGCCCCAGCATTTT.

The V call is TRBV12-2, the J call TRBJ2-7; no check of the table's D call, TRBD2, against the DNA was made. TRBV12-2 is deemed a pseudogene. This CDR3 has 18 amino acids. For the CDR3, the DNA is TGTGCAAGTCGCTTAGAATCCAGGTCTAGCGGGGGGGCCTACGAGCAGTACTTC. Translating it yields CASRLESRSSGGAYEQYF.

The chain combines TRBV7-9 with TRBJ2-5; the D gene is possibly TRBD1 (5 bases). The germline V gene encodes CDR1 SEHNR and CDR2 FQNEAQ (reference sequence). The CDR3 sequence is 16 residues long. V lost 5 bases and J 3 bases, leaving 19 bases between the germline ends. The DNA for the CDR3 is TGTGCCAGCAGCCTATTACGCTTGACAGTAAAAGAGACCCAGTACTTC. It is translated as CASSLLRLTVKETQYF.

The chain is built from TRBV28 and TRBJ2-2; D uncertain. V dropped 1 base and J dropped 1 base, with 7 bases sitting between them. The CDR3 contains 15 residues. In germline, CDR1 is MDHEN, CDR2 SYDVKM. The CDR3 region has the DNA TGTGCCAGCAGTTTATTCGCGAAGAACACCGGGGAGCTGTTTTTT. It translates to CASSLFAKNTGELFF.

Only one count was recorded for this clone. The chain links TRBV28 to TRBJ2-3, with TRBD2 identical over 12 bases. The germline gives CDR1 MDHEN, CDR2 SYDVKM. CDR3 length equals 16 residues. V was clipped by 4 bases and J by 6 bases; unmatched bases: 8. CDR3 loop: CASSSRLAGADDTQYF. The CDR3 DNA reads TGTGCCAGCAGTTCCCGACTAGCGGGAGCGGATGATACGCAGTATTTT.

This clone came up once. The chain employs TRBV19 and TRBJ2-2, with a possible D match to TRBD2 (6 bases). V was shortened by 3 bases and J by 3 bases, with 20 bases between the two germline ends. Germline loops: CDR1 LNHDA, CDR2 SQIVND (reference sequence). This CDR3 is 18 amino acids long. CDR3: CASSILAVGGAHTGELFF. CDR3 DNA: TGTGCCAGTAGTATCTTAGCGGTCGGAGGGGCCCACACCGGGGAGCTGTTTTTT.

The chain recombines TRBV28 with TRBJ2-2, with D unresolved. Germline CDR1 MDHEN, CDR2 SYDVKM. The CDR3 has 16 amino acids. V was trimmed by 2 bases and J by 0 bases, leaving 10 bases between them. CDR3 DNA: TGTGCCAGCAGTTTACCAGACACATCGAACACCGGGGAGCTGTTTTTT. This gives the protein CASSLPDTSNTGELFF.

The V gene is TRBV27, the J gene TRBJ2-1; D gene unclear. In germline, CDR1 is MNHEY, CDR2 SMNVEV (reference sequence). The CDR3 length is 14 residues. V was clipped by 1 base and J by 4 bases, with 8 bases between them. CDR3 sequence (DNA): TGTGCCAGCAGTTTATGGGCTAAATACAATGAGCAGTTCTTC. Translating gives CASSLWAKYNEQFF.

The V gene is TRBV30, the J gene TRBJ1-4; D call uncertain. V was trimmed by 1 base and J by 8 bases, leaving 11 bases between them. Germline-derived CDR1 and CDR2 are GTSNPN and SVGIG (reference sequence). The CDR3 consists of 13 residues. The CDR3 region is CAWSGRPGEKLFF. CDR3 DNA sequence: TGTGCCTGGAGTGGCAGGCCGGGGGAAAAACTGTTTTTT.